A selection of T cell receptor beta chains follows, all from one sample in a study of early stage breast cancer tumors. TCRdb's copy holds only in-frame clones and misses some; the assay was immunoSEQ multiplex PCR. The sample contains some 75,000 clones, around 80% of which appear only once. The sequenced material came from blood. Source of these receptors: a person in their 60s with breast cancer. Both conserved end residues are part of each CDR3. The D gene is left open where the match is weak.

CDR3nt | CDR3aa | j_gene | d_gene | v_gene
TGCGCCAGCAGCTTTGAAGGGGACGATACGCAGTATTTT | CASSFEGDDTQYF | TRBJ2-3 | NA | TRBV5-1
TGTGCCAGCAGTGTCTACAGGCCTCTTTCCTACAATGAGCAGTTCTTC | CASSVYRPLSYNEQFF | TRBJ2-1 | NA | TRBV27
TGTGCCAGCAGCCAGCAGACGATCAACACTGAAGCTTTCTTT | CASSQQTINTEAFF | TRBJ1-1 | NA | TRBV14
TGTGCCAGCAGCCCAGGGGGGACAGTGGTACACACCATATATTTT | CASSPGGTVVHTIYF | TRBJ1-3 | TRBD1 | TRBV7-2
TGTGCCAGCAGCCCCGGGGGAGGGGACGAGCAGTACTTC | CASSPGGGDEQYF | TRBJ2-7 | TRBD2 | TRBV16
TGTGCCAGCAGCTTGACTAGACGCGAGCAGTACTTC | CASSLTRREQYF | TRBJ2-7 | NA | TRBV11-2
TGTGCCAGCAGCTCACTCCGACGGGGGACTGGAAACACCATATATTTT | CASSSLRRGTGNTIYF | TRBJ1-3 | NA | TRBV7-9
TGTGCCAGCAGCATCGGCGGGGAAGCTTTCTTT | CASSIGGEAFF | TRBJ1-1 | NA | TRBV11-3
TGTGCCAGCAGCTCCGGGGGACCGCTAAGCTCCTACAATGAGCAGTTCTTC | CASSSGGPLSSYNEQFF | TRBJ2-1 | NA | TRBV5-4
TGCGCCAGCAGCCAAGATATAACTCAGCCCCAGCATTTT | CASSQDITQPQHF | TRBJ1-5 | NA | TRBV4-3
TGTGCCAGCAGAGTTCACAAGGAGGCTACGCAGTATTTT | CASRVHKEATQYF | TRBJ2-3 | NA | TRBV27
TGTGCCAGCAGTGACTTGGCAGGGGGAGGCTACACCTTC | CASSDLAGGGYTF | TRBJ1-2 | TRBD1 | TRBV6-4
TGTGCCAGCAGCTTAGAAAGAATTCCTGGAAACACCATATATTTT | CASSLERIPGNTIYF | TRBJ1-3 | NA | TRBV11-2
TGTGCCAGCAGTGATCTACAGGGGTTGGAGACCCAGTACTTC | CASSDLQGLETQYF | TRBJ2-5 | TRBD1 | TRBV6-1
TGTGCCAGTGGGACAGGGAGCAATCAGCCCCAGCATTTT | CASGTGSNQPQHF | TRBJ1-5 | TRBD1 | TRBV6-6
TGCAGCGTTGCACTCGAAGAGACCCAGTACTTC | CSVALEETQYF | TRBJ2-5 | NA | TRBV29-1
TGCGCCAGCAGCTCGGGACAGGGGAGGACTAATGAAAAACTGTTTTTT | CASSSGQGRTNEKLFF | TRBJ1-4 | TRBD1 | TRBV5-1
TGTGCCAGCAGCTTAGATCTTTCGTCACCCCTCCACTTT | CASSLDLSSPLHF | TRBJ1-6 | NA | TRBV11-3